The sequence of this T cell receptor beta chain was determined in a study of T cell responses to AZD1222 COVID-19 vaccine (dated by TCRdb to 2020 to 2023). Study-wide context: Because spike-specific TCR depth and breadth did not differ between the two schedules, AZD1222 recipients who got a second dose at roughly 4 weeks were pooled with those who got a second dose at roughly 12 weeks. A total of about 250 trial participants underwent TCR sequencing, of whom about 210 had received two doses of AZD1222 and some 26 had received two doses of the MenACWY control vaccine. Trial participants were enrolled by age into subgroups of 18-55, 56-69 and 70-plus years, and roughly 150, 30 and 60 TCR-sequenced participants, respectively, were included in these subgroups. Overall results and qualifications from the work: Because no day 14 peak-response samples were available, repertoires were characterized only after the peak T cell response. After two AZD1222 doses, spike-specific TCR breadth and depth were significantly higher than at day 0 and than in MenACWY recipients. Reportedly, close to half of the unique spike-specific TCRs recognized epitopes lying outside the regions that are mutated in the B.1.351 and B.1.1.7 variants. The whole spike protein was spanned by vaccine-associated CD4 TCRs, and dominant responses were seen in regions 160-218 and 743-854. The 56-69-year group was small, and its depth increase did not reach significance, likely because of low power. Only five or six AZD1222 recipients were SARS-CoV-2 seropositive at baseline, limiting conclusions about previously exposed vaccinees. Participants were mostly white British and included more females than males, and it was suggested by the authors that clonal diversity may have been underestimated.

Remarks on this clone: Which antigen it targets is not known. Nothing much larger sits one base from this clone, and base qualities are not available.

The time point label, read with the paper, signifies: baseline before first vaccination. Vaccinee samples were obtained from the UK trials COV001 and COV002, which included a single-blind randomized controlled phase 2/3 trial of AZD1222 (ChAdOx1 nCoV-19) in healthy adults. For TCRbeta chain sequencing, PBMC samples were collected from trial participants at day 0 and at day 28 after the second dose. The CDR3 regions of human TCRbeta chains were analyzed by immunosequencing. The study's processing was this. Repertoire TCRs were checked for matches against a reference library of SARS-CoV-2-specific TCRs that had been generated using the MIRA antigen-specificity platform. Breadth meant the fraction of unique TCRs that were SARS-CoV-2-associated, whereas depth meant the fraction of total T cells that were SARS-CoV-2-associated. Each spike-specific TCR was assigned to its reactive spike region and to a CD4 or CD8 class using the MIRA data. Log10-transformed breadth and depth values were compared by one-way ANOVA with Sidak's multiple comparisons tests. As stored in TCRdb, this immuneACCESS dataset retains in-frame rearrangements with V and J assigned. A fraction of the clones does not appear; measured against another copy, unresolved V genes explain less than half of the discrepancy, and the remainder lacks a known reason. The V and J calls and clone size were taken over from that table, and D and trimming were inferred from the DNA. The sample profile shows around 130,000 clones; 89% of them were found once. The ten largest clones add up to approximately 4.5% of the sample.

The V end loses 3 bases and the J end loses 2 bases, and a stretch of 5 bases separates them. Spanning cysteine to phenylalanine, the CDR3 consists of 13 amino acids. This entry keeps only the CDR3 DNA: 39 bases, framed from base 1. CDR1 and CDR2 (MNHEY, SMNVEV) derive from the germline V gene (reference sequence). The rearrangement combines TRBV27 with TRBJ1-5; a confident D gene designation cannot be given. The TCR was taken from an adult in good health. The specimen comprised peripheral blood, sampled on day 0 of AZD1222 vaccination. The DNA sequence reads TGTGCCAGCAGTTTTTATGGCAATCAGCCCCAGCATTTT. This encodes CASSFYGNQPQHF.